The 2 T cell receptor beta chains reported below all come from one sample, sequenced in a study of T cells in Graves' hyperthyroidism and ophthalmopathy. From RNA transcripts, TCR beta CDR3 regions were amplified. The HTBI primer set was used in a first-round RT-PCR of the TCR CDR3. TCRdb re-called the multiplex PCR reads through MiXCR, storing one row per CDR3 protein. The repertoire holds under 350,000 distinct CDR3 sequences, with approximately 15% as singletons. What was sequenced was blood. The receptors shown here come from a woman aged 60-75 years with Graves' ophthalmopathy.

This clonotype showed up just a few times. This sequence joins TRBV7-3 and TRBJ2-2; 11 bases align to TRBD1. The CDR3 runs 18 residues. The V gene's germline CDR1 is SGHTA and CDR2 FQGTGA. Losses at the gene ends were 2 bases for V and 2 bases for J; bases not matched to a gene: 7. The CDR3 reads CASSLHWDRGINTGELFF. The CDR3 DNA is TGTGCCAGCAGCTTACATTGGGACAGGGGGATTAACACCGGGGAGCTGTTTTTT.

In this sample, this clonotype turned up many times. The rearrangement links TRBV20-1 to TRBJ2-4; the D gene is possibly TRBD1 (5 bases). The V and J ends lost 3 bases and 7 bases respectively, with 19 bases between them. This CDR3 region has 15 residues. Germline CDR1 reads DFQATT; CDR2 reads SNEGSKA (reference sequence). CDR3 region: CSASRARSRVNIQYF. Written as DNA, the CDR3 is TGCAGTGCTAGCCGCGCCCGAAGCAGGGTGAACATTCAGTACTTC.